This is a list of T cell receptor beta chains from one sample in a study of cytomegalovirus exposure and HLA in healthy donors. The table came from immunoSEQ multiplex PCR; TCRdb's copy has only in-frame clones and leaves some out. The table lists about 280,000 clones, around 90% of them singletons, with 2% to 3% in the top ten. The sequencing sample was made of PBMCs. These receptors were collected from a woman under 30 in good health and CMV-seronegative. The CDR3 runs from the conserved cysteine through the conserved F or W. D genes are given only for firm matches. Clone size appears in some rows only: once, few, many, or a class for an expanded clone.

j_gene | v_gene | abundance | d_gene | CDR3aa | CDR3nt
TRBJ1-5 | TRBV9 | . | . | CASSFNGDGQPQHF | TGTGCCAGCAGCTTCAACGGGGATGGTCAGCCCCAGCATTTT
TRBJ2-1 | TRBV10-1 | . | . | CASSESKGGPHNEQFF | TGCGCCAGCAGTGAGTCGAAGGGGGGGCCCCACAATGAGCAGTTCTTC
TRBJ2-1 | TRBV5-8 | . | TRBD2 | CASSGRRGGDEQFF | TGTGCCAGCAGCGGGAGGCGGGGGGGCGATGAGCAGTTCTTC
TRBJ1-1 | TRBV4-1 | . | TRBD1 | CASSHLPTGGNTEAFF | TGCGCCAGCAGCCACCTACCGACAGGGGGAAACACTGAAGCTTTCTTT
TRBJ2-7 | TRBV27 | . | . | CASSLQLGPGYEQYF | TGTGCCAGCAGTCTTCAGCTCGGTCCGGGGTACGAGCAGTACTTC
TRBJ1-5 | TRBV18 | . | . | CASSVSGRGRSNQPQHF | TGTGCCAGCTCAGTGAGTGGGAGGGGAAGAAGCAATCAGCCCCAGCATTTT
TRBJ2-5 | TRBV7-2 | . | TRBD2 | CASSLGPGLGQETQYF | TGTGCCAGCAGCTTAGGTCCGGGACTAGGGCAAGAGACCCAGTACTTC
TRBJ2-6 | TRBV28 | . | TRBD1 | CAATSGTGGPGANVLTF | TGTGCCGCGACATCCGGGACAGGGGGACCTGGGGCCAACGTCCTGACTTTC
TRBJ2-7 | TRBV6-5 | . | . | CASSTRGFSYEQYF | TGTGCCAGCAGTACCCGGGGTTTCTCCTACGAGCAGTACTTC
TRBJ1-1 | TRBV29-1 | . | . | CSVGSGFEAFF | TGCAGCGTTGGCTCCGGGTTTGAAGCTTTCTTT
TRBJ1-1 | TRBV18 | . | TRBD1 | CASSLGQGSTEAFF | TGTGCCAGCTCACTCGGACAGGGTAGCACTGAAGCTTTCTTT
TRBJ1-5 | TRBV4-2 | few | TRBD1 | CASSQPRDREDQPQHF | TGTGCCAGCAGCCAACCCCGGGACAGGGAGGATCAGCCCCAGCATTTT
TRBJ2-7 | TRBV29-1 | . | . | CSVGVGTLYEQYF | TGCAGCGTAGGGGTAGGAACTCTCTACGAGCAGTACTTC
TRBJ2-7 | TRBV30 | once | TRBD2 | CAWSYSGGAYEQYF | TGTGCCTGGAGTTATAGCGGGGGGGCATATGAGCAGTACTTC
TRBJ1-3 | TRBV5-5 | once | TRBD1 | CASSPRTGGGNTIYF | TGTGCCAGCAGCCCTCGGACAGGTGGTGGAAACACCATATATTTT
TRBJ2-6 | TRBV19 | . | . | CASSIAGNGANVLTF | TGTGCCAGTAGTATAGCAGGGAATGGGGCCAACGTCCTGACTTTC
TRBJ2-1 | TRBV4-1 | . | . | CASSAGVYNEQFF | TGCGCCAGCAGCGCAGGGGTCTACAATGAGCAGTTCTTC
TRBJ2-7 | TRBV14 | . | TRBD1 | CASSQTGDEQYF | TGTGCCAGCAGCCAAACAGGGGACGAGCAGTACTTC
TRBJ2-3 | TRBV9 | . | . | CASSVAGAADTQYF | TGTGCCAGCAGCGTAGCTGGGGCGGCAGATACGCAGTATTTT
TRBJ2-3 | TRBV5-4 | . | . | CASSLALGPNRTDTQYF | TGTGCCAGCAGCTTGGCCCTAGGTCCGAACCGCACAGATACGCAGTATTTT
TRBJ2-7 | TRBV2 | . | . | CASRLDRTYEQYF | TGTGCCAGCCGCCTCGACAGGACCTACGAGCAGTACTTC
TRBJ2-3 | TRBV30 | . | TRBD2 | CAWSVLRTSGATDTQYF | TGTGCCTGGAGTGTTCTAAGGACTAGCGGTGCCACAGATACGCAGTATTTT
TRBJ2-3 | TRBV27 | . | TRBD2 | CASRWTSGGTDTQYF | TGTGCCAGCAGATGGACTAGCGGGGGCACAGATACGCAGTATTTT